This T cell receptor (beta chain) derives from a study of post-analysis software for immune sequencing data. On the study more broadly: Clinical courses comprised relapsing-remitting, secondary progressive and progressive-relapsing multiple sclerosis. The study's findings and limits: When patients were compared with controls, about 5 TRBV segments were more frequent, TRBV5-6, TRBV5-1 and TRBV20-1 among them. Significantly decreased normalized Chao1 diversity was recorded for multiple sclerosis patients relative to controls. F measure showed strong co-clustering of same-batch samples.

V gave up 0 bases and J gave up 8 bases, with 19 bases separating them. The CDR3 runs 16 residues. From germline, CDR1 is MNHEY and CDR2 SVGEGT. In regard to this clonotype: No antigen is known for it.

Unique molecular identifiers were built into the TCR beta cDNA libraries. The authors obtained some 500,000 cDNA molecules from approximately 1 to 10 million T cells. MiXCR, run by TCRdb on the PCR reads, gives a single entry per CDR3 protein. The sample consists of 650,000 to 900,000 distinct CDR3 sequences, more than 45% of them appearing once. The material sequenced was blood. This chain connects TRBV6-2 or TRBV6-3 to TRBJ1-2; D gene unclear. The clonotype originates from a girl aged 5-17 years with multiple sclerosis. CDR3 sequence (DNA): TGTGCCAGCAGTTACTCGACGGCACGGACCTCTGGAGGCTACACCTTC. This sequence encodes CASSYSTARTSGGYTF.